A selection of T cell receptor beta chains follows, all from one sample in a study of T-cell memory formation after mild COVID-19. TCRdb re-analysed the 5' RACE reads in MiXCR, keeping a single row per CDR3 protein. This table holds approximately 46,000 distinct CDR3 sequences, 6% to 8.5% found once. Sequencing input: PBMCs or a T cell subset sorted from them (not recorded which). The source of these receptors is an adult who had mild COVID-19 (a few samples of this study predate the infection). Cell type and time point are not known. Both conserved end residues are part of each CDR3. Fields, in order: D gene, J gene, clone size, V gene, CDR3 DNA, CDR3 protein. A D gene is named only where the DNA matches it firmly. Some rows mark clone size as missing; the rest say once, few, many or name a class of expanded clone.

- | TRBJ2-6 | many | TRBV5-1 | TGCGCCAGCAGCTCTACTGGGGCCAACGTCCTGACTTTC | CASSSTGANVLTF
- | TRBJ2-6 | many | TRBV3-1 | TGTGCCAGCAGCCGGGGGACATCTGGGGCCAACGTCCTGACTTTC | CASSRGTSGANVLTF
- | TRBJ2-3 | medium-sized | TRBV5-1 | TGCGCCAGCTATACCCACGCCGATACGCAGTATTTT | CASYTHADTQYF
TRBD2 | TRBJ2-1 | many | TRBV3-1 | TGTGCCAGCAGCTCATTTGGGGGGGGTGAGCAGTTCTTC | CASSSFGGGEQFF
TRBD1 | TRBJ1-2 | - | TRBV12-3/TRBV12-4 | TGTGCCAGCAGGCCAACGGGACAGGGGACCTATGGCTACACCTTC | CASRPTGQGTYGYTF
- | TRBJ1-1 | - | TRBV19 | TGTGCCAGTAGTATCAGGGGACGAACTGAAGCTTTCTTT | CASSIRGRTEAFF
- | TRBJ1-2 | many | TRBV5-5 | TGTGCCAGCAGCCTACAGGGCGACTATGGCTACACCTTC | CASSLQGDYGYTF
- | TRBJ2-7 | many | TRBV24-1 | TGTGCCACCAGTGATCACAAGGGACCACCCTACGAGCAGTACTTC | CATSDHKGPPYEQYF
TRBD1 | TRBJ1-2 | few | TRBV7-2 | TGTGCTATATCTCAGGGGGGCCGGGGCTACACCTTC | CAISQGGRGYTF
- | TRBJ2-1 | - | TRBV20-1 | TGCAGTGCTAGAGACCCCCTGAACAATGAGCAGTTCTTC | CSARDPLNNEQFF
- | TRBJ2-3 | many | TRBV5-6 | TGTGCCAGCAGCTTAGGTCGTACGCAGTATTTT | CASSLGRTQYF
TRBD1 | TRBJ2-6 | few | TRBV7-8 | TGTGCCAGCAGTTCGGGGACAGGGAAAGGCCTCTCTGGGGCCAACGTCCTGACTTTC | CASSSGTGKGLSGANVLTF
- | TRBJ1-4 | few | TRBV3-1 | TGTGCCAGCAGCAGACTGGGGGAAAAACTGTTTTTT | CASSRLGEKLFF
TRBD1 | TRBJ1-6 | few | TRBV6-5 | TGTGCCAGCAGGGGACAGGTTAAAGTCCACTTT | CASRGQVKVHF
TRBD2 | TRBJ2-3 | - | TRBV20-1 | TGCAGTGCTCCCTGGGCGGGGGGGCCGGCAGATACGCAGTATTTT | CSAPWAGGPADTQYF
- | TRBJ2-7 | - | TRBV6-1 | TGTGCCAGCAGCTCGAACGACGAAGCCGAGCAGTACTTC | CASSSNDEAEQYF
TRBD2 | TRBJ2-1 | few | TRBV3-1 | TGTGCCAGCAGCCCTACTCTAGCGGGGGGATTAAATGAGCAGTTCTTC | CASSPTLAGGLNEQFF
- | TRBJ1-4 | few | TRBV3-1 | TGTGCCAGCAGCCAACGCAGCCAGGACGAAAAACTGTTTTTT | CASSQRSQDEKLFF
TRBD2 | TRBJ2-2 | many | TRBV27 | TGTGCCAGCAGTTTCCCGACTAGCGGGCTATACACCGGGGAGCTGTTTTTT | CASSFPTSGLYTGELFF
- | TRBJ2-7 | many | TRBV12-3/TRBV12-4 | TGTGCCAGCAGTTTAATGGGAGGCGAGCAGTACTTC | CASSLMGGEQYF
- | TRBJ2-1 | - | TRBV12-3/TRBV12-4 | TGTGCCAGCAGTTACGCTACCAAAGGACTTGAGCAGTTCTTC | CASSYATKGLEQFF
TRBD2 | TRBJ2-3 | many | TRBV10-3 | TGTGCCATCAGTGGGGGAGCGGGGAAAACAGATACGCAGTATTTT | CAISGGAGKTDTQYF
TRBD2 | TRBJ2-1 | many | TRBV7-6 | TGTGCCAGCAGCTTAGTACTCCCTAGCGGGGCCAGCCGAAACAATGAGCAGTTCTTC | CASSLVLPSGASRNNEQFF
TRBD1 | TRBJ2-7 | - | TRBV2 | TGTGCCAGCAGCGATGACAGGGGAGCCTACGAGCAGTACTTC | CASSDDRGAYEQYF
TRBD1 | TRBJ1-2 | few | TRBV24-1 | TGTGCCACCAGTGACCAGACAGGGGACTATGGCTACACCTTC | CATSDQTGDYGYTF
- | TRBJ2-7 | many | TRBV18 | TGTGCCAGCTCACTCCAACAAGAATACGAGCAGTACTTC | CASSLQQEYEQYF
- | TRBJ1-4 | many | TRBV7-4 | TGTGCCAGCAGCTTAGTAGGGGAGGAGGCTAATGAAAAACTGTTTTTT | CASSLVGEEANEKLFF
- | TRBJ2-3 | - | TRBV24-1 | TGTGCCACCAGTGCCCAGGGGGGCTGGGATACGCAGTATTTT | CATSAQGGWDTQYF
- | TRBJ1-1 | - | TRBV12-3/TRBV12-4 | TGTGCCAGCAGTTTACAGGGAGGGTTGAACACTGAAGCTTTCTTT | CASSLQGGLNTEAFF
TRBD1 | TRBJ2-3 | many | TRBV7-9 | TGTGCCAGCAGCTTAGTTACGACAGGGTTCGCAGATACGCAGTATTTT | CASSLVTTGFADTQYF
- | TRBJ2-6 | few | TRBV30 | TGTGCCTGGAGCAACTCAGGGGCCAACGTCCTGACTTTC | CAWSNSGANVLTF
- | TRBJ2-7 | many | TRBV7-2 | TGTGCCAGCAGCTCAGCGACAGGATCCTACGAGCAGTACTTC | CASSSATGSYEQYF
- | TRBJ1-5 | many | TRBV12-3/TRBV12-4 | TGTGCCAGCAGCGGAGAGGGTATTAGCAATCAGCCCCAGCATTTT | CASSGEGISNQPQHF
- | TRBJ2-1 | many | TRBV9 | TGTGCCAGCAGCGTAGAGACCTTCTCTTACAGCCACAATGAGCAGTTCTTC | CASSVETFSYSHNEQFF
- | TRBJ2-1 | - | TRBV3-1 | TGTGCCAGCAGCCGAAGAGCGCATGGGATGGGAAGTGAGCAGTTCTTC | CASSRRAHGMGSEQFF
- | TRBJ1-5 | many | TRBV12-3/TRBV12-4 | TGTGCCAGCAGTTTGGAAGCGGCGGGTCAGCCCCAGCATTTT | CASSLEAAGQPQHF
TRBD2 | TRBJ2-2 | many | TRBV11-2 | TGTGCCAGCAGCTTTAGGACTAGCGGGGCAGCCGGGGAGCTGTTTTTT | CASSFRTSGAAGELFF
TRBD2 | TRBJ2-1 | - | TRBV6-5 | TGTGCCAGCAGTTACTCGGGCGGGGGGGCATACAATGAGCAGTTCTTC | CASSYSGGGAYNEQFF
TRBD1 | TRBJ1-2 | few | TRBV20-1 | TGCAGTGCTAGAGTGGGGGGACAGGGTCTGTATGGCTACACCTTC | CSARVGGQGLYGYTF
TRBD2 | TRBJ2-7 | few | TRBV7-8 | TGTGCCAGCAGCTTACTCGCTAGCGGGACATCCTACGAGCAGTACTTC | CASSLLASGTSYEQYF
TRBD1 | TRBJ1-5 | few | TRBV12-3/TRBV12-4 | TGTGCCAGCAGTTTAGCAGGGACAGGCCGGGGGATCGGGAGCAATCAGCCCCAGCATTTT | CASSLAGTGRGIGSNQPQHF
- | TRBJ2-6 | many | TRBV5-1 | TGCGCCAGCAGCTTGGCAGGCACCTCTGGGGCCAACGTCCTGACTTTC | CASSLAGTSGANVLTF
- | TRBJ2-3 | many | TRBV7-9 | TGTGCCAGCAGCCCGAGACTGGGACACAGCACAGATACGCAGTATTTT | CASSPRLGHSTDTQYF
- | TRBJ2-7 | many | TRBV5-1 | TGCGCCAGCAGCTTGACGGTGGACAGCTACGAGCAGTACTTC | CASSLTVDSYEQYF
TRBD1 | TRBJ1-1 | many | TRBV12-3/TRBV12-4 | TGTGCCAGCAGTTTATCACAGGGGGGTGTGATCTTTGAAGCTTTCTTT | CASSLSQGGVIFEAFF
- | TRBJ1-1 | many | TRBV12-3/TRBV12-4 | TGTGCCAGCAGTTCTACAGGGTGGGGCACTGAAGCTTTCTTT | CASSSTGWGTEAFF
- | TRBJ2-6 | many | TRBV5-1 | TGCGCCAGCACCGGTTTAGGACAGCCTACTCCCTCTGGGGCCAACGTCCTGACTTTC | CASTGLGQPTPSGANVLTF
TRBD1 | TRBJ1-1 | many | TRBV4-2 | TGTGCCAGCAGCCAAAGACAGGGCACTGAAGCTTTCTTT | CASSQRQGTEAFF
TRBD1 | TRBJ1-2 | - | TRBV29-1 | TGCAGCGCTGAGGACAGGGGAAACTATGGCTACACCTTC | CSAEDRGNYGYTF
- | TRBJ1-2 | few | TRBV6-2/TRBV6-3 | TGTGCCAGCAGCCGCAACTTGGCTAACTATGGCTACACCTTC | CASSRNLANYGYTF
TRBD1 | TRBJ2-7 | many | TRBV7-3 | TGTGCCAGCAGCTTACAACAGGGGGGCGAGCAGTACTTC | CASSLQQGGEQYF
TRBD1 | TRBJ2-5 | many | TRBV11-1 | TGTGCCAGCAGCCGAGACAGGGTCAAAGAGACCCAGTACTTC | CASSRDRVKETQYF
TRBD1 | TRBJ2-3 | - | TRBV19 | TGTGCCAGTAGTTCCCTCCGGGACAGGGGACGGGATACGCAGTATTTT | CASSSLRDRGRDTQYF
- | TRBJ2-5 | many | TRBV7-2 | TGTGCCAGCAGCTTCGTGCTCCAAGAGACCCAGTACTTC | CASSFVLQETQYF
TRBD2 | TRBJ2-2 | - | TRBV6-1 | TGTGCCAGCAGTATAGTCTCTCTGGCGGGGGGCAAGGCCGGGGAGCTGTTTTTT | CASSIVSLAGGKAGELFF
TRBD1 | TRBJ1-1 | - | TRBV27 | TGTGCCAGCAGTCCGGGACAGTTAGGGGTTTTCTTT | CASSPGQLGVFF
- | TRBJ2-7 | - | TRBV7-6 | TGTGCCAGCAGCTTATGGGACCGTGTCAGGGCCACCTACGAGCAGTACTTC | CASSLWDRVRATYEQYF
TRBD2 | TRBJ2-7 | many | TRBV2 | TGTGCCACAACTAGCGGTGCCTCCTACGAGCAGTACTTC | CATTSGASYEQYF
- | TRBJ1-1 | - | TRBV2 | TGTGCCAGCGCCAGAGGCGGGGAAGTTTTCTTT | CASARGGEVFF
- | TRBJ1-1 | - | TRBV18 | TGTGTCAGCTCACCGGGCCTCGAGGTCGGAGCTTTCTTT | CVSSPGLEVGAFF